This T cell receptor beta chain was recorded in a study of blood T cell repertoires in COVID-19. The overall study: Nucleic acid was either cDNA or gDNA, and it came from T cells, B-cell-depleted T cells, or PBMCs.

Data came from immunoSEQ multiplex PCR; TCRdb stores just in-frame clones and leaves some out. The sample yields nearly 50,000 clones, around 86% seen once. The CDR3 totals 15 residues. Germline V gives CDR1 MNHEY, CDR2 SVGAGI. V was shortened by 3 bases and J by 4 bases, with 13 bases between the two germline ends. The TCR was taken from a woman of 80 years or more with COVID-19, enrolled during active disease. This rearrangement joins TRBV6-5 to TRBJ1-3, with D possibly TRBD1 on 6 matching bases. Sequencing input: peripheral blood. The CDR3 loop is CASSYAGQRGNTIYF. CDR3 coding DNA: TGTGCCAGCAGTTATGCCGGACAGCGGGGAAACACCATATATTTT.